This TCR beta chain is from a study of control samples from healthy donors and cancer patients. Germline V CDR1 and CDR2: MDHEN, SYDVKM. Between the trimmed V and J ends, which lost 3 bases and 1 base, there was a span of 13 bases. The CDR3 extends over 15 amino acids. Some clones are missing from TCRdb's copy, which holds only in-frame ones; the method was immunoSEQ multiplex PCR. The sample lists about 410,000 clones; approximately 90% were seen once. This chain connects TRBV28 to TRBJ2-7, with D perhaps TRBD1 (5 bases). Sequenced material: PBMCs. This clonotype was obtained from a man in his forties with head and neck cancer. CDR3 DNA sequence: TGTGCCAGCAGTTTCAGGGCTACGGCTTCCTACGAGCAGTACTTC. This codes for CASSFRATASYEQYF.